One TCR beta chain is described in this entry. Its antigen remains undetermined. No base-level quality is on record; no much larger clone is a single base apart. The data belong to a study of T cells in Graves' hyperthyroidism and ophthalmopathy (dated by TCRdb to between 2019 and 2020). About the investigation overall: TCR V-J signatures able to tell the groups apart were searched for in a discovery cohort of 100 patients, of whom more than 40 had Graves' ophthalmopathy and about 60 had stable Graves' hyperthyroidism. After blood sampling, hyperthyroidism patients were treated with methimazole at a starting dose of 30 mg daily, and ophthalmopathy patients were treated with high-dose intravenous methylprednisolone. In addition, the study compared T-cell repertoires in thyroid tissue and in blood from about 6 Graves' hyperthyroidism patients. The roughly 99 discovery patients were divided at random into training and test sets in a 7:3 ratio. The paper reports TCR Vbeta CDR3 sequencing of approximately 140 peripheral blood samples: some 44 ophthalmopathy, roughly 80 hyperthyroidism and 17 progressor patients. Prospective prediction of ophthalmopathy was tested in an independent validation cohort of under 20 hyperthyroidism patients and 17 patients who later progressed to ophthalmopathy.

Graves' hyperthyroidism was defined as stable when no progression to ophthalmopathy occurred over 18 months of follow-up. Hyperthyroidism patients were newly diagnosed, with disease duration under 2 months, and aged 18 to 65 years. Patients with uncontrolled infections, other autoimmune diseases, pregnancy or lactation were excluded. Diagnoses relied on clinical symptoms, serum thyroxine and TRAb, thyroid ultrasound and orbital computed tomography. Trizol reagent was used to extract total RNA, and RNA quality was then checked on an Agilent 2100 Bioanalyzer. Broader findings and caveats from the paper: Blood samples also contained most of the expanded thyroid clonotypes (frequency above 0.001), which suggests that blood repertoires may reflect thyroid immune responses. In cross-validation, a model built on a 13 V-J signature told ophthalmopathy apart from stable hyperthyroidism with roughly 87% sensitivity and roughly 81% specificity, and in testing the same model reached 80%/75%. No statistical method was used to set the sample size in advance, and investigators knew the group allocation. In validation, the model predicted progression to ophthalmopathy with roughly 66% sensitivity and around 72% specificity, a median of about six months before onset.

Amplification of TCR beta CDR3 regions was carried out from RNA transcripts. The TCR CDR3 was subjected to a first round of RT-PCR using the HTBI primer set and the Qiagen OneStep RT-PCR kit. The libraries were constructed in a second round of multiplex PCR and then size-selected and purified. Sequencing of the libraries was done on an Illumina HiSeq2000 using paired-end 100 bp reads. Turning to the authors' computational methods: SOAPnuke was used to process the raw data, removing reads that contained adapters or uncalled bases, had a mean Phred below 15, or lacked an exact match to the constant primer or identifier. COPE v1.2.5 was used to merge the high-quality paired reads, and each unique nucleotide sequence was defined as a clonotype. MiTCR v1.1 was used to align the clonotypes against IMGT TRBV, TRBD and TRBJ reference segments. The analysis was restricted to V-J combinations with a frequency above 0.0001, which together covered just over 98% of the repertoires. The TCS score was defined as the ratio of F50 (clonal expansion) to E x V (chaos), calculated using BLOSUM62-based TCRdist between CDR3 peptides within each V-J. Welch's t-statistics and random forest reduced roughly 540 V-J features to some 14, which were used in a naive Bayes classifier (R e1071). TCRdb applied fastp at Q25 and MiXCR to the public reads, then kept only in-frame beta chains. Here each entry gathers all rows of one CDR3 protein and keeps the most common genes and DNA. TCRdb assigned the V and J calls; the authors' analysis was not used. The sample table lists roughly 580,000 distinct CDR3 sequences, about half of them with a count of one. The ten largest clones take up 6.5% to 9% of the sample.

The receptor comes from a woman aged 18-30 years with Graves' hyperthyroidism. Donor details come from another sample of the same person, matched by shared clones. Sequenced input: peripheral blood or thyroid tissue (not recorded which).

The nucleotides are TGTGCCAGCAGTTCGGGGACTAGCGGATACTTCGAGCAGTACTTC. Its coded protein is CASSSGTSGYFEQYF. Recombination connected TRBV7-9 to TRBJ2-7, with 11 bases matching TRBD2. Trimming takes 6 bases off V and 6 bases off J; junction bases not matched to a gene: 10. CDR1 SEHNR and CDR2 FQNEAQ were looked up in the germline V gene (reference sequence). The CDR3 sequence holds 15 residues, the cysteine and phenylalanine included. CDR3 DNA only is kept here, 45 bases in frame from base 1.